This T cell receptor beta chain was retrieved from a study of technical replicates of blood from a handful of donors (dated by TCRdb to about 2017). Libraries were made using the immunoSEQ multiplex PCR assay. The table comes from immuneACCESS by way of TCRdb, which keeps in-frame sequences with V and J called. Part of the clones is missing from these tables; in studies checked, under half for an unresolved V gene and the rest for unknown reasons. The sample has some 71,000 clones on record, approximately 96% of them singletons. Over 0.2% of the sample comes from the top ten. Regarding this clone: Its antigen is still unknown. Per-nucleotide qualities are absent, and no much larger clonotype sits a single base away.

CDR1 and CDR2 are drawn from the germline V gene (reference sequence): MNHEY, SMNVEV. Unmatched junction bases come to 6, with V trimmed by 5 bases and J by 9 bases. The CDR3, cysteine through phenylalanine, is 13 amino acids long. Only the CDR3 part of the read is kept: 39 bases, read in frame from the first base. This chain is built from TRBV27 and TRBJ1-5, with 8 bases in between that match TRBD1. What was sequenced was T cells isolated from PBMCs. The TCR comes from a human donor in good health. The bases are TGTGCCAGCAGTCTGGACAGGGTCCGGCCCCAGCATTTT. Translation gives CASSLDRVRPQHF.